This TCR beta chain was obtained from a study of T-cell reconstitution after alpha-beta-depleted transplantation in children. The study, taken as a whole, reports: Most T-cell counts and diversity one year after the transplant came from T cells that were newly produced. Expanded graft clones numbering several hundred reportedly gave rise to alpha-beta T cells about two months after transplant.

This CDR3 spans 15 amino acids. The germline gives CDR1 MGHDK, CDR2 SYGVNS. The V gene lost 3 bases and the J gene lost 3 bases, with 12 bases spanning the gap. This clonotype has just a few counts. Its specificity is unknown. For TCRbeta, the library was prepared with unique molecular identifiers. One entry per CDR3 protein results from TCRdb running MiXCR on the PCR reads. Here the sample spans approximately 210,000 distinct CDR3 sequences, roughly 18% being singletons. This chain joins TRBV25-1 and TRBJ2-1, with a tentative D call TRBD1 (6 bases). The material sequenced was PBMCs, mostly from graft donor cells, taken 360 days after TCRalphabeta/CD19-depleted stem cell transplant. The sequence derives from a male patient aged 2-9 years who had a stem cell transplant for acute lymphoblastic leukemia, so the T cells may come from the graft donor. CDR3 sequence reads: CASSDNQGFYNEQFF. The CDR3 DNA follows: TGTGCCAGCAGTGACAATCAGGGGTTCTACAATGAGCAGTTCTTC.